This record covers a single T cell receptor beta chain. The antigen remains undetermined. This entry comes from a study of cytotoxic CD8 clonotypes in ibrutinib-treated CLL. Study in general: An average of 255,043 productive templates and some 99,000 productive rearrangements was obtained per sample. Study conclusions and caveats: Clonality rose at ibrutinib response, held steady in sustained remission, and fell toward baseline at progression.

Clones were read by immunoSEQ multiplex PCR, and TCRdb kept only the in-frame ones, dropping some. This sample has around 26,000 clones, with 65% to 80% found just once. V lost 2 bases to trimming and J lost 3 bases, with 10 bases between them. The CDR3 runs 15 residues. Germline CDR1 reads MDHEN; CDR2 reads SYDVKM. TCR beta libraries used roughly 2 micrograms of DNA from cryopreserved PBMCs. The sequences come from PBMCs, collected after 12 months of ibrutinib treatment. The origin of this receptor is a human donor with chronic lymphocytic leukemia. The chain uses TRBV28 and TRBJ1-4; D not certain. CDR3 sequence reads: CASSLNIGANEKLFF. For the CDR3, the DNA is TGTGCCAGCAGTTTAAATATAGGTGCTAATGAAAAACTGTTTTTT.